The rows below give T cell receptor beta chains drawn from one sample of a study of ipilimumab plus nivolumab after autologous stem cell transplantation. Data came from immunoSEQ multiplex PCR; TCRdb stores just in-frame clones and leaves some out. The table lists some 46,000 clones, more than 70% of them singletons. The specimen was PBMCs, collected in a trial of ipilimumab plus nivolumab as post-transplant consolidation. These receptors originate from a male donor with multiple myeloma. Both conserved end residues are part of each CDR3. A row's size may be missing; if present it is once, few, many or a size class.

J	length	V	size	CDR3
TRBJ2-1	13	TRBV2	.	CASSEDGVTEQFF
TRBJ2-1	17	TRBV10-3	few	CAIGTSGSHKPYNEQFF
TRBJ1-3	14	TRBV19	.	CASSIDGTGNTIYF
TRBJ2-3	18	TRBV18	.	CASSPLRGGLLNTDTQYF
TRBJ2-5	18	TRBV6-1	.	CASSERAGGVGSQETQYF
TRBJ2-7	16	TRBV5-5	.	CASSLLPSGSIYEQYF
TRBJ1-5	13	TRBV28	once	CASSLPGGQPQHF
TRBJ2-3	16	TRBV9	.	CASSVVPPPGESTQYF
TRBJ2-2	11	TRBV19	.	CASSIPGELFF
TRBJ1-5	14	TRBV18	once	CASSPLRGDQPQHF
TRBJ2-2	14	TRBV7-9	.	CASKIGDVTGELFF
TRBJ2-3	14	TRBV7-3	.	CASSLVGGTDTQYF
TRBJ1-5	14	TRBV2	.	CASAGTYSNQPQHF
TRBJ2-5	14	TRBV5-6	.	CASSLGTSRETQYF
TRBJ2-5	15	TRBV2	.	CASSTDRAGEETQYF
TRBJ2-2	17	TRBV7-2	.	CASSLGPAGANTGELFF
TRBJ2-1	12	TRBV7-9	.	CASSFQSGEQFF
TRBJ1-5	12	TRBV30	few	CAWSDSNQPQHF
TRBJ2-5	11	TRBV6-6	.	CASTPGETQYF
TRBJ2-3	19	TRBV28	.	CASSPSPRVAGGSTDTQYF
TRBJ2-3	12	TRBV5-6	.	CASSLVADTQYF
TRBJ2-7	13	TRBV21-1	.	CASSAPGGYEQYF
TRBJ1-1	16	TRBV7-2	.	CASSSGQGTVNTEAFF
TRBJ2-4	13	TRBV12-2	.	CASRSSGYLSADF
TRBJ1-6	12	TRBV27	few	CASSLQNSPLHF
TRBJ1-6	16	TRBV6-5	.	CASSLESSSYNSPLHF
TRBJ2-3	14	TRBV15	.	CATSRDRGPDTQYF
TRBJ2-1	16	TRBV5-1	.	CASSLGGLAGENEQFF
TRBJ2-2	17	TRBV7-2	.	CASSFLPGTLNTGELFF
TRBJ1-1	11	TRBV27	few	CASGRSTEAFF
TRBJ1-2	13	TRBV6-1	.	CASSERGRYGYTF
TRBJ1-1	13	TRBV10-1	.	CASSKGQVSEAFF
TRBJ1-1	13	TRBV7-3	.	CASSSRENTEAFF
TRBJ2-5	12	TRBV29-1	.	CSVTGTQETQYF
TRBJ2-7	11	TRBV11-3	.	CASSATYEQYF
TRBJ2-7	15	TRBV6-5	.	CASSSPRDTSYEQYF
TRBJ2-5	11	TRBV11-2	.	CASSFGETQYF
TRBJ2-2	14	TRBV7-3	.	CASSLGGNTGELFF
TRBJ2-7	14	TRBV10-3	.	CATCRDANSYEQYF
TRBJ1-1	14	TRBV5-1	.	CASSRGQQETEAFF